The 19 T cell receptor beta chains presented below share a single source sample, sequenced in a study of T cell repertoires in cytomegalovirus infection. The antigens these receptors bind are not known. One entry per CDR3 protein, called by TCRdb with MiXCR from the reads. The data contain around 770,000 distinct CDR3 sequences, almost 30% of them seen just once; the ten biggest clones take up under 15%. This sample comprised cultured CD8+ T cells from PBMCs, obtained from culture after CMV antigen stimulation. Receptor source: a human donor in good health (CMV status not recorded). Some clones in this sample may be carry-over from other donors' samples.

This clonotype appeared a few times. V is TRBV12-3 or TRBV12-4 and J is TRBJ2-1; 10 bases align to TRBD2. This CDR3 comprises 14 residues. Unmatched junction bases numbered 6, after V lost 5 bases and J lost 8 bases. The CDR3 coding sequence is TGTGCCAGCAGTCCTAGCGGGGGCATTGATGAGCAGTTCTTC. This codes for CASSPSGGIDEQFF.

The V gene is TRBV12-3 or TRBV12-4, the J gene TRBJ1-1, with no clear D. With 5 bases removed from V and 2 bases from J, the gap between germline ends came to 12 bases. The CDR3 is made up of 14 amino acids. CDR3: CASSVGGINTEAFF. CDR3 coding DNA: TGTGCCAGCAGTGTGGGAGGGATCAACACTGAAGCTTTCTTT.

With regard to this clonotype: A much larger clone lies a single base off, so this may be a read error. No conserved phenylalanine or tryptophan ends this CDR3, so it is likely a read error. V usage is TRBV7-6 and J usage is TRBJ2-1; 11 nucleotides match TRBD2. V lost 0 bases, J lost 4 bases, and 2 bases stayed unmatched. Germline V gene lookup returns CDR1 SGHVS and CDR2 FNYEAQ. CDR3 length equals 16 residues. CDR3 nucleotides: TGTGCCAGCAGCTTAGCGACTAGCGGGGAGTACAATGAGCAGTTCTCC. This translates into CASSLATSGEYNEQFS.

The V call is TRBV7-8, the J call TRBJ1-2, with D unresolved. Trimming took 3 bases from V and 8 from J, leaving 19 bases between them. Germline V gene data show CDR1 as SGHVS and CDR2 as FQNEAQ. This CDR3 is 15 amino acids long. In nucleotides, the CDR3 is TGTGCCAGCAGCTTCTTCCCCCAATTCCGGGAAGGCTACACCTTC. Protein sequence: CASSFFPQFREGYTF.

The chain is built from TRBV4-1 and TRBJ1-1; TRBD1 is a possible D gene (5 bases). V lost 6 bases, J lost 4 bases, and 15 bases lay in between. The CDR3 consists of 14 residues. Germline values: CDR1 MGHRA, CDR2 YSYEKL. The CDR3 is CASRTRDGSTEAFF. In nucleotides, the CDR3 is TGCGCCAGCAGGACCCGGGACGGGAGCACTGAAGCTTTCTTT.

This clonotype came up a few times. V usage is TRBV9 and J usage is TRBJ1-1; D uncertain. The CDR3 loop spans 15 amino acids. V shed 4 bases and J shed 0 bases, with 13 bases lying between them. Germline CDR1 and CDR2: SGDLS and YYNGEE. The CDR3 DNA is TGTGCCAGCAGCATGAGTACAGCGTTGAACACTGAAGCTTTCTTT. It specifies CASSMSTALNTEAFF.

This clonotype has just a few counts. V and J are TRBV7-9 and TRBJ1-2; TRBD1 matches 10 bases. Germline assignment: CDR1 SEHNR and CDR2 FQNEAQ (reference sequence). V was clipped by 4 bases and J by 3 bases; unmatched bases: 14. The CDR3 totals 18 residues. The CDR3 region has the DNA TGTGCCAGCAGCTCCACTGGACAGGGGGGGAGGAATGACTATGGCTACACCTTC. Translation gives CASSSTGQGGRNDYGYTF.

This chain joins TRBV19 and TRBJ2-7; a possible D gene is TRBD1 (6 bases). The CDR3 contains 15 residues. Germline V CDR1 and CDR2: LNHDA, SQIVND (reference sequence). V was clipped by 4 bases and J by 0 bases, with 13 bases between them. CDR3 nucleotide sequence: TGTGCCAGTAGTAGGGGGACACCTAGCTCCTACGAGCAGTACTTC. Translated: CASSRGTPSSYEQYF.

The chain uses TRBV4-1 and TRBJ1-2; D is undetermined. Germline CDR1 reads MGHRA; CDR2 reads YSYEKL. The V gene lost 0 bases and the J gene lost 1 base, with 6 bases spanning the gap. The CDR3 spans 14 residues. CDR3 DNA: TGCGCCAGCAGCCAAGAACGGATTAACTATGGCTACACCTTC. Encoded protein: CASSQERINYGYTF.

This clonotype was detected only once. The CDR3 bases are TGTGCCAGCAGTTTATCGACTAGCGGGGAGCAGTTCTTC. Its translation is CASSLSTSGEQFF. This chain joins TRBV27 and TRBJ2-1; 10 nucleotides line up with TRBD2. Germline loops: CDR1 MNHEY, CDR2 SMNVEV (reference sequence). V shed 0 bases, J shed 10 bases, and the junction held 0 bases outside the gene matches. The CDR3 has 13 residues.

This chain uses TRBV5-1 with TRBJ2-1, with TRBD2 matching 10 bases. Trimming cost V 0 bases and J 5 bases; bases outside gene matches: 5. This CDR3 has 16 residues. The germline V gene has CDR1 SGHRS and CDR2 YFSETQ. The CDR3 DNA reads as TGCGCCAGCAGCTTGGTACTAGCGGGGCCCGACAATGAGCAGTTCTTC. It translates to CASSLVLAGPDNEQFF. Full variable domain (outside the CDR3, taken from reference TRBV5-1 and TRBJ2-1): KAGVTQTPRYLIKTRGQQVTLSCSPISGHRSVSWYQQTPGQGLQFLFEYFSETQRNKGNFPGRFSGRQFSNSRSEMNVSTLELGDSALYLCASSLVLAGPDNEQFFGPGTRLTVL.

The sample holds a few counts of this clonotype. This chain uses TRBV6-6 with TRBJ1-1, with 7 nucleotides matching TRBD1. The CDR3 runs 15 residues. Germline V gives CDR1 MNHNY, CDR2 SVGAGI (reference sequence). The V gene end was trimmed by 4 bases and the J gene end by 1 base; junction bases not matched to a gene: 6. The CDR3 here is CASSWAGTENTEAFF. The CDR3 nucleotides read TGTGCCAGCAGTTGGGCCGGGACAGAGAACACTGAAGCTTTCTTT.

The chain links TRBV20-1 to TRBJ2-2, with no clear D. The length of the CDR3 is 12 residues. Trimming took off 5 bases at V and 5 bases at J, with 9 bases between the two ends. CDR1 DFQATT and CDR2 SNEGSKA come from the germline V gene (reference sequence). This CDR3 is CSARLPTGELFF. In DNA form, the CDR3 reads TGCAGTGCTCGGCTCCCGACCGGGGAGCTGTTTTTT.

This clonotype occurred a few times. The chain uses TRBV7-6 and TRBJ1-2; the match to TRBD1 covers 11 bases. The ends lost 6 bases at V and 3 bases at J; junction bases unmatched: 6. CDR3 length equals 15 residues. The germline CDR1 and CDR2 sequences are SGHVS and FNYEAQ. CDR3 DNA sequence: TGTGCCAGCAGTTCCGGACAGGGGGCTCACTATGGCTACACCTTC. It specifies CASSSGQGAHYGYTF.

There are a few counts of this clonotype. The chain joins TRBV19 to TRBJ2-3; possibly TRBD2 for D (5 bases). V dropped 2 bases and J dropped 4 bases, with 13 bases sitting between them. CDR3 length: 15 residues. CDR1 and CDR2 from the germline V gene are LNHDA and SQIVND (reference sequence). The DNA for the CDR3 is TGTGCCAGTAGTATAAGGAGCGCACTAGCAGATACGCAGTATTTT. Its translation: CASSIRSALADTQYF. The variable domain in full, completed from reference TRBV19 and TRBJ2-3, reads DGGITQSPKYLFRKEGQNVTLSCEQNLNHDAMYWYRQDPGQGLRLIYYSQIVNDFQKGDIAEGYSVSREKKESFPLTVTSAQKNPTAFYLCASSIRSALADTQYFGPGTRLTVL.

The chain combines TRBV7-6 with TRBJ1-2, with 8 bases aligning to TRBD1. The CDR3 extends over 13 amino acids. With 5 bases clipped from V and 6 bases from J, the junction kept 5 bases outside the gene matches. Per germline, CDR1 SGHVS and CDR2 FNYEAQ. The CDR3 nucleotides are TGTGCCAGCAGCGAGACAGGGGTAAATGGCTACACCTTC. Residues: CASSETGVNGYTF.

This chain links TRBV19 with TRBJ2-1, with 10 nucleotides matching TRBD2. CDR1 and CDR2 (germline): LNHDA, SQIVND (reference sequence). V lost 5 bases, J lost 7 bases, and 8 bases stayed unmatched. The CDR3 has 15 amino acids. The CDR3 DNA reads as TGTGCCAGTAGTCTAGCGGGGGACTCCGCAAATGAGCAGTTCTTC. The encoded protein is CASSLAGDSANEQFF.

This chain uses TRBV6-1 with TRBJ2-1; TRBD2 might be the D (7 bases). The CDR3 is 16 amino acids. V was cut by 6 bases and J by 5 bases, with 20 bases left in between. Germline CDR1 is MNHNS and CDR2 is SASEGT. The CDR3 sequence: CASSRAGARLDNEQFF. The DNA for the CDR3 is TGTGCCAGCAGCAGGGCGGGGGCCAGACTTGACAATGAGCAGTTCTTC.

V is TRBV9 and J is TRBJ1-2; maybe TRBD1 (6 bases). The V gene lost 4 bases and the J gene lost 0 bases, with 13 bases spanning the gap. The CDR3 extends over 15 amino acids. Germline V gene data show CDR1 as SGDLS and CDR2 as YYNGEE. This CDR3 is CASSLNRETNYGYTF. The DNA for the CDR3 is TGTGCCAGCAGCCTAAACAGGGAAACTAACTATGGCTACACCTTC.